A selection of T cell receptor beta chains follows, all from one sample in a study of identifying expanded T cells in peripheral blood. Libraries were prepared by immunoSEQ multiplex PCR; TCRdb keeps only in-frame clonotypes and omits some of them. Here the sample spans tens of thousands of clones, about 85% being singletons. Sequenced: blood. The source of these receptors is a person between 18 and 70 years old in good health. CDR3s include the opening cysteine and the closing phenylalanine or tryptophan. Each record gives: J gene, V gene, clone size, D gene, CDR3 DNA, CDR3 protein. A D gene is named only where the DNA matches it firmly. Not every row has a clone size; where given, it reads once, few, many or a size class.

>TRBJ2-5|TRBV27|NA|NA
TGTGCCAGCAGTACCTTAGGGGGTTTCCAAGAGACCCAGTACTTC
CASSTLGGFQETQYF
>TRBJ1-1|TRBV2|NA|NA
TGTGCCAGCAGTGCGGACAGGAACACTGAAGCTTTCTTT
CASSADRNTEAFF
>TRBJ1-2|TRBV30|NA|NA
TGTGCCTGGAGTGGCCCGGGCCATGGCTACACCTTC
CAWSGPGHGYTF
>TRBJ2-7|TRBV6-1|NA|TRBD1
TGTGCCAGCAGGGAATGGGACAGCTACGAGCAGTACTTC
CASREWDSYEQYF
>TRBJ1-2|TRBV9|NA|TRBD1
TGTGCCAGCAGCGTGTCGACAGGGAGGGACCGTGGCTACACCTTC
CASSVSTGRDRGYTF
>TRBJ1-5|TRBV7-6|NA|NA
TGTGCCAGCAGCTTTGGGGGGGAAGAACAGCCCCAGCATTTT
CASSFGGEEQPQHF
>TRBJ1-3|TRBV6-1|many|TRBD1
TGTGCCAGCAGTGAAGCGCTTCGACAGGGCGGGTGGCGAAACACCATATATTTT
CASSEALRQGGWRNTIYF
>TRBJ2-3|TRBV19|NA|NA
TGTGCCAGTAGTCAACGACTGGGCCGCCCAGATACGCAGTATTTT
CASSQRLGRPDTQYF
>TRBJ1-1|TRBV5-4|NA|NA
TGTGCCAGCAGCTTTAATCTTGCTGAAGCTTTCTTT
CASSFNLAEAFF
>TRBJ1-1|TRBV10-3|NA|NA
TGTGCCATCAAAATTGCAGGGAACACTGAAGCTTTCTTT
CAIKIAGNTEAFF
>TRBJ2-5|TRBV6-6|NA|NA
TGTGCCAGCAGAGACTGGGAAGAGACCCAGTACTTC
CASRDWEETQYF
>TRBJ1-1|TRBV19|NA|NA
TGTGCCAGTAGTATAATCACCGGACGTGGCACTGAAGCTTTCTTT
CASSIITGRGTEAFF
>TRBJ2-6|TRBV7-8|NA|NA
TGTGCCAGCAGCCCCCAAGGGGTCTCTGGGGCCAACGTCCTGACTTTC
CASSPQGVSGANVLTF
>TRBJ2-2|TRBV19|NA|NA
TGTGCCAGTAGTATAGCCGGTACCGGGGAGCTGTTTTTT
CASSIAGTGELFF
>TRBJ2-3|TRBV14|NA|NA
TGTGCCAGCAGCCAACAAAGGCTTGGTAGAGATACGCAGTATTTT
CASSQQRLGRDTQYF
>TRBJ2-6|TRBV5-1|NA|NA
TGCGCCAGTCGGCCCCAGGTGACTGGGGCCAACGTCCTGACTTTC
CASRPQVTGANVLTF
>TRBJ2-3|TRBV19|NA|NA
TGTGCCAGTAGTATTACGCTAGCGCCAACAGATACGCAGTATTTT
CASSITLAPTDTQYF
>TRBJ2-5|TRBV7-8|NA|NA
TGTGCCAGCAGCTTAGGGGTTGGTGGACGGGGCGGGGAGACCCAGTACTTC
CASSLGVGGRGGETQYF
>TRBJ1-1|TRBV27|NA|NA
TGTGCCAGCAGTTCTATTTTCGGAGAAGCTTTCTTT
CASSSIFGEAFF
>TRBJ2-3|TRBV9|NA|NA
TGTGCCAGCAGCGTAGGTGAGGATACGCAGTATTTT
CASSVGEDTQYF
>TRBJ1-2|TRBV7-9|NA|NA
TGTGCCAGCAGCTCGCTACCCCAGGGAGGTGGCTACACCTTC
CASSSLPQGGGYTF
>TRBJ2-5|TRBV29-1|NA|NA
TGCAGCGTTGTGGGGCCAGGAGGTGAGACCCAGTACTTC
CSVVGPGGETQYF
>TRBJ1-5|TRBV30|NA|TRBD1
TGTGCCTGGAGTCAAGGACAGGGTAGGCAGCCCCAGCATTTT
CAWSQGQGRQPQHF
>TRBJ2-7|TRBV27|NA|NA
TGTGCCAGCATAGGGGTGAGCGAGCAGTACTTC
CASIGVSEQYF
>TRBJ1-5|TRBV7-2|NA|NA
TGTGCCAGCAGCCCGCGGGGGAGCAATCAGCCCCAGCATTTT
CASSPRGSNQPQHF
>TRBJ2-1|TRBV5-1|NA|TRBD2
TGCGCCAGCAGCCTTCTAGCGGGAGGGTCTTACAATGAGCAGTTCTTC
CASSLLAGGSYNEQFF
>TRBJ2-5|TRBV19|NA|TRBD1
TGTGCCAGTAGTATAAGGGGGCAGGGCCCTATGGGGTGGGAGACCCAGTACTTC
CASSIRGQGPMGWETQYF
>TRBJ2-3|TRBV4-3|NA|TRBD2
TGCGCCAGCAGCCAAAAAGCGGGAGGGGGCACAGATACGCAGTATTTT
CASSQKAGGGTDTQYF
>TRBJ2-1|TRBV7-2|NA|NA
TGTGCCAGCAGCTTAGAGTTTATAAACAATGAGCAGTTCTTC
CASSLEFINNEQFF
>TRBJ1-4|TRBV29-1|NA|NA
TGCAGCGTTAGGTCGGGGGCTGGCGAAAAACTGTTTTTT
CSVRSGAGEKLFF
>TRBJ2-1|TRBV19|NA|NA
TGTGCCAGTACCCAGGGGAGACTTATGGATGAGCAGTTCTTC
CASTQGRLMDEQFF
>TRBJ1-6|TRBV7-6|NA|NA
TGTGCCAGCAGCTTGAGCCCAATCTCCTATAATTCACCCCTCCACTTT
CASSLSPISYNSPLHF
>TRBJ1-5|TRBV11-2|NA|TRBD1
TGTGCCAGCAGCATAACAGGGGATAGCAATCAGCCCCAGCATTTT
CASSITGDSNQPQHF
>TRBJ1-5|TRBV10-1|few|TRBD1
TGCGCCAGCAGTGTTACACAGGGGCTGCATCAGCCCCAGCATTTT
CASSVTQGLHQPQHF
>TRBJ2-3|TRBV4-2|NA|TRBD2
TGTGCCAGCAGCCCCTTAGCGGGTCGGGTGGGCACAGATACGCAGTATTTT
CASSPLAGRVGTDTQYF
>TRBJ1-3|TRBV18|few|NA
TGTGCCAGCTCACCATTAGCAGGGATCAACTCTGGAAACACCATATATTTT
CASSPLAGINSGNTIYF
>TRBJ2-3|TRBV6-5|few|NA
TGTGCCAGCATAGGAGGAGGGTCGAGTCGTCGGTATTTT
CASIGGGSSRRYF
>TRBJ2-7|TRBV10-2|NA|NA
TGCGCCAGCAGTGAGGTTAGGGGAGTTGGGGCACGCGAGCAGTACTTC
CASSEVRGVGAREQYF
>TRBJ2-3|TRBV12-5|NA|NA
TGTGCTAGTGGTTTTCAGGGGCGCCCCACAGATACGCAGTATTTT
CASGFQGRPTDTQYF
>TRBJ2-1|TRBV19|once|TRBD2
TGTGCCAGTAGTATAGAAAGCGGACTAGCGGGGGGGAACCCTTCCTACAATGAGCAGTTCTTC
CASSIESGLAGGNPSYNEQFF
>TRBJ2-2|TRBV6-5|once|TRBD2
TGTGCCAGCAGTCTAGCGGGGTACACCGGGGAGCTGTTTTTT
CASSLAGYTGELFF
>TRBJ2-7|TRBV5-4|NA|TRBD2
TGTGCCAGCAGCTTGAGACTAGCGGGAGGAGCCTACGAGCAGTACTTC
CASSLRLAGGAYEQYF
>TRBJ2-7|TRBV4-3|NA|TRBD2
TGCGCCAGCAGCCAAGAGGCTAGCGGGGGCCGAAGCTCCTACGAGCAGTACTTC
CASSQEASGGRSSYEQYF